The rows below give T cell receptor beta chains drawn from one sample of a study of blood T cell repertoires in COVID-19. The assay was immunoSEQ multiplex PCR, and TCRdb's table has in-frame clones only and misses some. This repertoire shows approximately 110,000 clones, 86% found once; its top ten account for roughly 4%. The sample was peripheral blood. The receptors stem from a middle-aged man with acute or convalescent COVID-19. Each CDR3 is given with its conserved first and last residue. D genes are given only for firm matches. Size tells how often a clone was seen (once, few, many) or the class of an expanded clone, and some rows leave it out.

cdr3_nt: TGTGCCAGCAGCTCAAACTATGGCTACACCTTC
cdr3_aa: CASSSNYGYTF
cdr3_length: 11
v_call: TRBV7-2
d_call: .
j_call: TRBJ1-2
clone_size: .

cdr3_nt: TGTGCCAGCAGTGATTTCCCGACAGGAGCAATCGAAAACACCATATATTTT
cdr3_aa: CASSDFPTGAIENTIYF
cdr3_length: 17
v_call: TRBV6-1
d_call: .
j_call: TRBJ1-3
clone_size: .

cdr3_nt: TGTGCCAGCAGCGTAGTAGGGTTAGCGGGAGCAGACGAGCAGTACTTC
cdr3_aa: CASSVVGLAGADEQYF
cdr3_length: 16
v_call: TRBV9
d_call: TRBD2
j_call: TRBJ2-7
clone_size: .

cdr3_nt: TGTGCCAGTAGTATATCAGGGTTCTATGGCTACACCTTC
cdr3_aa: CASSISGFYGYTF
cdr3_length: 13
v_call: TRBV19
d_call: .
j_call: TRBJ1-2
clone_size: .

cdr3_nt: TGCAGCGTTGCCGACAGGTCTTCCACCGGGGAGCTGTTTTTT
cdr3_aa: CSVADRSSTGELFF
cdr3_length: 14
v_call: TRBV29-1
d_call: .
j_call: TRBJ2-2
clone_size: few

cdr3_nt: TGTGCCAGCAGCGAAACACCCAGGGGGCTGAATGAAGCTTTCTTT
cdr3_aa: CASSETPRGLNEAFF
cdr3_length: 15
v_call: TRBV5-6
d_call: TRBD1
j_call: TRBJ1-1
clone_size: .

cdr3_nt: TGTGCCAGCAGTAGGACAAGGTCGATCTACACCTTC
cdr3_aa: CASSRTRSIYTF
cdr3_length: 12
v_call: TRBV12-3/TRBV12-4
d_call: .
j_call: TRBJ1-2
clone_size: .

cdr3_nt: TGTGCCAGCAGCACCAGGACTAGCGGGGAAGAGACCCAGTACTTC
cdr3_aa: CASSTRTSGEETQYF
cdr3_length: 15
v_call: TRBV3-1/TRBV3-2
d_call: TRBD2
j_call: TRBJ2-5
clone_size: .

cdr3_nt: TGTGCCAGTAGTATAGCGGCAGGGGTCGGGGAGCTGTTTTTT
cdr3_aa: CASSIAAGVGELFF
cdr3_length: 14
v_call: TRBV19
d_call: .
j_call: TRBJ2-2
clone_size: .

cdr3_nt: TGTGCCAGCAGCCAAGATCGGGGGGCGGGAAACACCATATATTTT
cdr3_aa: CASSQDRGAGNTIYF
cdr3_length: 15
v_call: TRBV3-1/TRBV3-2
d_call: .
j_call: TRBJ1-3
clone_size: .

cdr3_nt: TGTGCCTGGAGGCGGGTTGAAGGGGGTTCACCCCTCCACTTT
cdr3_aa: CAWRRVEGGSPLHF
cdr3_length: 14
v_call: TRBV30
d_call: .
j_call: TRBJ1-6
clone_size: .

cdr3_nt: TGTGCCAGCTCCCGGACTAGCGGCGGTGAGCAGTTCTTC
cdr3_aa: CASSRTSGGEQFF
cdr3_length: 13
v_call: TRBV11-3
d_call: TRBD2
j_call: TRBJ2-1
clone_size: .

cdr3_nt: TGTGCCAGTTCGGGACAGGGGGCCGATGAGCAGTTCTTC
cdr3_aa: CASSGQGADEQFF
cdr3_length: 13
v_call: TRBV11-2
d_call: TRBD1
j_call: TRBJ2-1
clone_size: .

cdr3_nt: TGTGCCAGCAGTGAAGCCACAGGCCAAGCTACTGGGGCCAACGTCCTGACTTTC
cdr3_aa: CASSEATGQATGANVLTF
cdr3_length: 18
v_call: TRBV6-1
d_call: .
j_call: TRBJ2-6
clone_size: .

cdr3_nt: TGTGCCAGCGGAGCGGGGGGGAACCAAGAGACCCAGTACTTC
cdr3_aa: CASGAGGNQETQYF
cdr3_length: 14
v_call: TRBV7-2
d_call: TRBD2
j_call: TRBJ2-5
clone_size: .

cdr3_nt: TGTGCCAGCAGAGTAACGGGAGATAGGGGCTACACCTTC
cdr3_aa: CASRVTGDRGYTF
cdr3_length: 13
v_call: TRBV27
d_call: .
j_call: TRBJ1-2
clone_size: .

cdr3_nt: TGTGCCAGCAGCTTAGGCGGCGGGACAGGGCAGGGGAATGAGCAGTTCTTC
cdr3_aa: CASSLGGGTGQGNEQFF
cdr3_length: 17
v_call: TRBV13
d_call: TRBD1
j_call: TRBJ2-1
clone_size: .

cdr3_nt: TGCGCCAGCAGCTCCCGGGACAACTCCTACGAGCAGTACTTC
cdr3_aa: CASSSRDNSYEQYF
cdr3_length: 14
v_call: TRBV5-1
d_call: .
j_call: TRBJ2-7
clone_size: .

cdr3_nt: TGCGCCAGCAGTGTAAGACTAGCGGGAGGGGGCACAGATACGCAGTATTTT
cdr3_aa: CASSVRLAGGGTDTQYF
cdr3_length: 17
v_call: TRBV5-1
d_call: TRBD2
j_call: TRBJ2-3
clone_size: .

cdr3_nt: TGTGCCAGCAGCTTGGAATCCTATACGCAGTATTTT
cdr3_aa: CASSLESYTQYF
cdr3_length: 12
v_call: TRBV5-5
d_call: .
j_call: TRBJ2-3
clone_size: .

cdr3_nt: TGCGCCAGCAGCTTGGCCGGGACAGATGAAAAACTGTTTTTT
cdr3_aa: CASSLAGTDEKLFF
cdr3_length: 14
v_call: TRBV5-1
d_call: TRBD1
j_call: TRBJ1-4
clone_size: once